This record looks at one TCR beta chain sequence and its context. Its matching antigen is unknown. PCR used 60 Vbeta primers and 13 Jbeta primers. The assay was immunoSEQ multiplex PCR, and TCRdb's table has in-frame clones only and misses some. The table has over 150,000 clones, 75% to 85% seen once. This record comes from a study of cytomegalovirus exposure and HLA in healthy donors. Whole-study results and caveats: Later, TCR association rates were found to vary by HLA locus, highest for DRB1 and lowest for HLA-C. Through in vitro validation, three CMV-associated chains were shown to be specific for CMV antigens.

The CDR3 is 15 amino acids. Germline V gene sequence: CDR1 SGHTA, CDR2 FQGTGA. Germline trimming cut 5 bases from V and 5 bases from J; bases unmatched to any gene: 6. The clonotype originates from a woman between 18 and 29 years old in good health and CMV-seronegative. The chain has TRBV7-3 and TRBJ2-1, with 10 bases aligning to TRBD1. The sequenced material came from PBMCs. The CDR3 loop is CASSRGQGSNNEQFF. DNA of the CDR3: TGTGCCAGCAGCCGGGGACAGGGGTCAAACAATGAGCAGTTCTTC. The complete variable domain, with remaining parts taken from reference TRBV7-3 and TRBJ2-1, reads GAGVSQTPSNKVTEKGKYVELRCDPISGHTALYWYRQSLGQGPEFLIYFQGTGAADDSGLPNDRFFAVRPEGSVSTLKIQRTERGDSAVYLCASSRGQGSNNEQFFGPGTRLTVL.